Below, one TCR beta chain is given with its context. The V end lost 4 bases, the J end lost 2 bases, and 9 bases lay between the germline ends. This CDR3 comprises 14 residues. The data belong to a study of molecular identifiers for immune sequencing clone quantification. MiXCR, applied by TCRdb to the PCR reads, yields one record per CDR3 protein. The sample has fewer than 350,000 distinct CDR3 sequences, 20% to 25% seen once; the top ten hold more than 0.8%. The clonotype was recovered from a human donor in good health. Some libraries in this study had Jurkat cell RNA spiked in. Material: naive CD8+ T cells from blood, with Jurkat cell RNA spiked in. Specified subset: FACS-sorted CD8+CD4-CCR7+CD45RA+ naive T cells. The chain employs TRBV12-3 or TRBV12-4 and TRBJ2-1; D is uncertain. The CDR3 DNA reads as TGTGCCAGCAGTTCTGGATATACCTACAATGAGCAGTTCTTC. This sequence encodes CASSSGYTYNEQFF.